This T cell receptor beta chain was captured in a study of technical replicates of blood from a handful of donors. The germline V gene encodes CDR1 MNHNS and CDR2 SASEGT. J gave up 4 bases and V 6 bases, and 10 bases lay outside the gene matches. The CDR3 runs to 15 residues. Data came from immunoSEQ multiplex PCR; TCRdb stores just in-frame clones and leaves some out. This sample has about 53,000 clones, with approximately 86% found just once. Sequenced input: PBMCs. This TCR came from a human donor in good health. Some clones in this sample may be carry-over from other donors' samples. J is TRBJ2-3 and V is TRBV6-1, with 7 nucleotides matching TRBD2. The CDR3 region is CASRVKRAGADTQYF. In DNA, the CDR3 is TGTGCCAGCAGAGTAAAGAGGGCGGGGGCAGATACGCAGTATTTT.